This T cell receptor beta chain was identified in a study of cytomegalovirus exposure and HLA in healthy donors. Study observations and caveats: TRBV6-2, TRBV6-3 and some other V segments were excluded as indistinguishable. With DRB1 most and HLA-C fewest, TCR association rates differed between HLA loci in a later analysis. In vitro checks showed that a few CMV-associated chains really do target CMV antigens.

The PCR had 60 Vbeta and 13 Jbeta primers. Assay used: immunoSEQ multiplex PCR; TCRdb lists only in-frame clones, some missing. The sample has approximately 130,000 clones, around 80% seen once. The CDR3 is 16 residues long. Note on this clone: Its antigen is currently unknown.

This TCR derives from a woman between 40 and 50 years old in good health and CMV-seronegative. The chain carries TRBV12-1 and TRBJ2-4; the DNA was not compared with TRBD1, the D call given in the table. TRBV12-1 is a pseudogene locus. Sequenced material: PBMCs. CDR3 sequence reads: CASSINRGEGKNIQYF. The CDR3 coding sequence is TGTGCCAGCAGCATCAACAGGGGTGAGGGCAAAAACATTCAGTACTTC.